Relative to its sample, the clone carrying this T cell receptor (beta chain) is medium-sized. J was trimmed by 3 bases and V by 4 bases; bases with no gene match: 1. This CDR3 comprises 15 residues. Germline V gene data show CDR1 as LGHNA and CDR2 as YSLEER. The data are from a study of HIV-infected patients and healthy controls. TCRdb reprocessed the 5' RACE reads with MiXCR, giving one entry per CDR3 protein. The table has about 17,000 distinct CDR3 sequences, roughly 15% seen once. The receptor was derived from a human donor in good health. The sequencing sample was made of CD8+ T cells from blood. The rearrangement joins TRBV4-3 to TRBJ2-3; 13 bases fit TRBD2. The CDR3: CASSLGLAGTDTQYF. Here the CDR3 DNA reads TGCGCCAGCAGCCTGGGACTAGCGGGGACAGATACGCAGTATTTT.